Here is one T cell receptor (beta chain) with its context. As yet, its antigen is unknown. This CDR3 region has 14 residues. Germline values: CDR1 KGHSH, CDR2 LQKENI. V was clipped by 4 bases and J by 4 bases, with 13 bases between them. The source of the sample is a study of shared clonotypes between healthy human individuals. General study results and limits: Only blood was sampled, and tissue TCR repertoires likely differ from blood ones. Sequencing depth was predicted to influence how clonotypes are shared among donors.

Once extracted for a subset, genomic DNA was divided evenly among several immunoSEQ plates. Per the original data handling: Filtering differed, since immunoSEQ gave only junction sequences and no quality scores. Produced via immunoSEQ multiplex PCR; TCRdb's table is partial and in-frame only. V and J calls and clone size are given by that table; D and trimming were obtained from the DNA. The sample has some 1,100,000 clones; around 78% are singletons. The specimen sequenced was memory CD4+ T cells from PBMCs. Subset described: CD45RA-negative fraction. This clonotype was obtained from a young man in good health. Some clones in this sample may be carry-over from other donors' samples. This rearrangement joins TRBV18 to TRBJ2-5; D gene uncertain. The CDR3: CASSLRSFPETQYF. CDR3 bases: TGTGCCAGCTCACTTAGGAGCTTTCCAGAGACCCAGTACTTC.